These 12 T cell receptor beta chains share one sample of origin, sequenced in a study of blood T cell repertoires in COVID-19. The data were produced by immunoSEQ multiplex PCR, yet TCRdb's version contains in-frame clones alone and is incomplete. The sample records 190,000 or so clones, about 80% being singletons. Input material: PBMCs or T cells enriched from blood (not recorded which). The origin of the receptors is a man aged 35 to 55 who had recovered from COVID-19.

This chain connects TRBV2 to TRBJ1-3; 9 positions agree with TRBD1. V shed 5 bases and J 6 bases; nucleotides not matched to a gene: 11. Germline lookup yields CDR1 SNHLY and CDR2 FYNNEI. The CDR3 length is 16 residues. CDR3 amino acids: CASSLQGAYTINTIYF. The DNA for the CDR3 is TGTGCCAGCAGTTTACAGGGGGCTTACACCATAAACACCATATATTTT.

J is TRBJ1-4 and V is TRBV28; D remains ambiguous. Trimming cost V 5 bases and J 8 bases, with 21 bases left between them. This CDR3 has 16 amino acids. Germline V gene lookup returns CDR1 MDHEN and CDR2 SYDVKM. The CDR3 spells CASSAPGGTSPEKLFF. CDR3 in DNA: TGTGCCAGCAGTGCCCCCGGAGGTACTTCACCAGAAAAACTGTTTTTT. The full variable domain, its missing parts supplied by reference TRBV28 and TRBJ1-4, is DVKVTQSSRYLVKRTGEKVFLECVQDMDHENMFWYRQDPGLGLRLIYFSYDVKMKEKGDIPEGYSVSREKKERFSLILESASTNQTSMYLCASSAPGGTSPEKLFFGSGTQLSVL.

The chain couples TRBV2 to TRBJ1-1, with D unclear. The V gene's germline CDR1 is SNHLY and CDR2 FYNNEI. Trimming shortened V by 5 bases and J by 4 bases, and 5 bases separated the two germline ends. The CDR3 totals 11 residues. DNA for the CDR3: TGTGCCAGCAGTCGGTTCACTGAAGCTTTCTTT. It translates to CASSRFTEAFF.

V and J are TRBV7-6 and TRBJ1-2; 7 bases line up with TRBD1. The CDR3 runs to 13 residues. CDR1 and CDR2 from the germline V gene are SGHVS and FNYEAQ. Trimming at V came to 5 bases and at J to 10 bases, leaving 10 bases not matched to a gene. The DNA for the CDR3 is TGTGCCAGCAGCCCCGACAGGACAGGCGCCTACACCTTC. The encoded protein is CASSPDRTGAYTF.

The chain combines TRBV7-8 with TRBJ1-3; a weak D match, TRBD1 (6 bases). The V end was cut by 3 bases, the J end by 8 bases, with 17 bases between. Germline V gene lookup returns CDR1 SGHVS and CDR2 FQNEAQ. The CDR3 is 15 amino acids. In DNA form, the CDR3 reads TGTGCCAGCAGCTTCAACAGGGATAGAGCGGACACCATATATTTT. Protein sequence: CASSFNRDRADTIYF.

The chain links TRBV5-8 to TRBJ2-7; a weak D match, TRBD1 (6 bases). Germline loops: CDR1 SGHTS, CDR2 YDEGEE. Trimming removed 1 base from V and 0 bases from J, with 8 bases in between. CDR3 length: 14 residues. In nucleotides, the CDR3 is TGTGCCAGCAGCTTGACAGGGATCTCCTACGAGCAGTACTTC. Protein: CASSLTGISYEQYF.

The rearrangement uses TRBV30 and TRBJ2-7; a weak D match, TRBD1 (6 bases). The CDR3 spans 13 residues. Germline V gene sequence: CDR1 GTSNPN, CDR2 SVGIG (reference sequence). Trimming removed 2 bases at V and 5 bases at J, with 13 bases between. The CDR3 loop is CAWSTFGGHEQYF. The CDR3 DNA reads TGTGCCTGGAGTACTTTTGGGGGCCACGAGCAGTACTTC. The full variable domain, its missing parts supplied by reference TRBV30 and TRBJ2-7, is SQTIHQWPATLVQPVGSPLSLECTVEGTSNPNLYWYRQAAGRGLQLLFYSVGIGQISSEVPQNLSASRPQDRQFILSSKKLLLSDSGFYLCAWSTFGGHEQYFGPGTRLTVT.

The chain is built from TRBV28 and TRBJ2-7, with a tentative D call TRBD2 (7 bases). The CDR3 is 15 residues long. Germline V gives CDR1 MDHEN, CDR2 SYDVKM. Trimming shortened V by 7 bases and J by 2 bases, and 18 bases separated the two germline ends. The CDR3 bases are TGTGCCAGCACCCCCGGGGGCGGGGGCCCCTACGAGCAGTACTTC. It is translated as CASTPGGGGPYEQYF.

The chain employs TRBV28 and TRBJ1-2; D unresolved. CDR1 MDHEN and CDR2 SYDVKM come from the germline V gene. Trimming stripped 11 bases from V and 3 bases from J, with 16 bases between. The CDR3 is 13 residues long. The CDR3 DNA follows: TGTGCCTCAACAATGAGGGCGGACTATGGCTACACCTTC. Translation: CASTMRADYGYTF.

V is TRBV28 and J is TRBJ1-6; D remains ambiguous. Germline V gene data show CDR1 as MDHEN and CDR2 as SYDVKM. Between the trimmed V and J ends, which lost 6 bases and 5 bases, there was a span of 11 bases. CDR3 length: 14 amino acids. DNA of the CDR3: TGTGCCAGCAGGCTCGGGATCCATAATTCACCCCTCCACTTT. It yields the protein CASRLGIHNSPLHF.

Within the sample, this clone is medium-sized. The chain is built from TRBV7-8 and TRBJ2-7, with D hard to call. CDR3 length: 12 residues. Trimming stripped 5 bases from V and 0 bases from J, with 5 bases between. Germline CDR1 and CDR2: SGHVS and FQNEAQ. CDR3 region: CASSPLSYEQYF. Here the CDR3 DNA reads TGTGCCAGCAGCCCTCTCTCCTACGAGCAGTACTTC.

The genes are TRBV6-1 and TRBJ1-6, with D perhaps matching TRBD1 (5 bases). The germline V and J ends were trimmed by 3 bases and 1 base, with 7 bases remaining between them. The CDR3 spans 15 residues. Per germline, CDR1 MNHNS and CDR2 SASEGT. CDR3 region: CASSEKGSYNSPLHF. The CDR3 bases are TGTGCCAGCAGTGAGAAGGGGTCCTATAATTCACCCCTCCACTTT.